The rows below give T cell receptor beta chains drawn from one sample of a study of shared clonotypes between healthy human individuals. Some clones are missing from TCRdb's copy, which holds only in-frame ones; the method was immunoSEQ multiplex PCR. The sample yields about half a million clones, roughly 77% seen once. What was sequenced was PBMCs. These receptor sequences come from a woman between 40 and 55 years old in good health. Some clones in this sample may be carry-over from other donors' samples. The CDR3 runs from the conserved cysteine through the conserved F or W. Fields, in order: clone size, D gene, V gene, J gene, CDR3 protein, CDR3 DNA. The D gene is left open where the match is weak. Size values are once, few and many counts, or a class for expanded clones, and some rows have none.

clone size: .; D gene: .; V gene: TRBV5-1; J gene: TRBJ2-5; CDR3 protein: CASSLAGVQETQYF; CDR3 DNA: TGCGCCAGCAGCTTGGCAGGAGTTCAAGAGACCCAGTACTTC
clone size: .; D gene: .; V gene: TRBV5-4; J gene: TRBJ2-7; CDR3 protein: CASSPTGGSPYEQYF; CDR3 DNA: TGTGCCAGCAGCCCGACGGGGGGCAGCCCCTACGAGCAGTACTTC
clone size: .; D gene: .; V gene: TRBV2; J gene: TRBJ1-2; CDR3 protein: CASSEKGNYGYTF; CDR3 DNA: TGTGCCAGCAGTGAAAAGGGAAACTATGGCTACACCTTC
clone size: .; D gene: TRBD1; V gene: TRBV5-1; J gene: TRBJ1-6; CDR3 protein: CASRGQGKNSPLHF; CDR3 DNA: TGCGCCAGCAGGGGACAGGGGAAAAATTCACCCCTCCACTTT
clone size: few; D gene: TRBD1; V gene: TRBV27; J gene: TRBJ1-1; CDR3 protein: CASSKTGRDTEAFF; CDR3 DNA: TGTGCCAGCAGTAAGACAGGGAGGGACACTGAAGCTTTCTTT
clone size: .; D gene: TRBD1; V gene: TRBV30; J gene: TRBJ1-2; CDR3 protein: CAWSVPSKIRQGGYGYTF; CDR3 DNA: TGTGCCTGGAGTGTACCCTCAAAGATAAGACAGGGGGGCTATGGCTACACCTTC
clone size: .; D gene: .; V gene: TRBV4-2; J gene: TRBJ1-1; CDR3 protein: CASSRDLNTKAFF; CDR3 DNA: TGTGCCAGCAGCCGGGACCTTAACACTAAAGCTTTCTTT
clone size: .; D gene: .; V gene: TRBV27; J gene: TRBJ2-2; CDR3 protein: CASSSPLQGAGELFF; CDR3 DNA: TGTGCCAGCAGTTCGCCCTTACAGGGTGCCGGGGAGCTGTTTTTT
clone size: .; D gene: TRBD2; V gene: TRBV7-2; J gene: TRBJ2-1; CDR3 protein: CASSPPSGRGNEQFF; CDR3 DNA: TGTGCCAGCAGCCCACCTAGCGGGAGGGGCAATGAGCAGTTCTTC
clone size: .; D gene: TRBD2; V gene: TRBV7-9; J gene: TRBJ2-1; CDR3 protein: CASRGTSGRGSYNEQFF; CDR3 DNA: TGTGCCAGCAGGGGGACTAGCGGGAGAGGCTCCTACAATGAGCAGTTCTTC
clone size: .; D gene: .; V gene: TRBV7-8; J gene: TRBJ2-7; CDR3 protein: CASSLGGIFYEQYF; CDR3 DNA: TGTGCCAGCAGCTTAGGAGGAATCTTCTACGAGCAGTACTTC
clone size: .; D gene: .; V gene: TRBV19; J gene: TRBJ1-1; CDR3 protein: CASTSTFLGTEAFF; CDR3 DNA: TGTGCCAGTACCTCGACCTTCCTCGGGACTGAAGCTTTCTTT
clone size: .; D gene: TRBD2; V gene: TRBV11-3; J gene: TRBJ2-3; CDR3 protein: CASSLGRLAGPPPDTQYF; CDR3 DNA: TGTGCCAGCAGCTTAGGGCGACTAGCGGGCCCGCCCCCAGATACGCAGTATTTT
clone size: .; D gene: .; V gene: TRBV27; J gene: TRBJ2-2; CDR3 protein: CASSLSGTHNTGELFF; CDR3 DNA: TGTGCCAGCAGTTTATCGGGGACACACAACACCGGGGAGCTGTTTTTT
clone size: few; D gene: .; V gene: TRBV10-2; J gene: TRBJ2-1; CDR3 protein: CATESEQRSSYNEQFF; CDR3 DNA: TGCGCCACCGAGTCCGAACAGCGCAGCTCCTACAATGAGCAGTTCTTC
clone size: .; D gene: .; V gene: TRBV5-8; J gene: TRBJ1-3; CDR3 protein: CASSSAATIYF; CDR3 DNA: TGTGCCAGCAGCTCCGCCGCCACCATATATTTT
clone size: many; D gene: TRBD2; V gene: TRBV11-2; J gene: TRBJ2-7; CDR3 protein: CASSLAGGPGEQYF; CDR3 DNA: TGTGCCAGCAGCTTAGCGGGAGGGCCTGGAGAGCAGTACTTC
clone size: few; D gene: .; V gene: TRBV2; J gene: TRBJ2-3; CDR3 protein: CASLRDFTDTQYF; CDR3 DNA: TGTGCCAGCCTCCGGGACTTCACAGATACGCAGTATTTT
clone size: .; D gene: .; V gene: TRBV19; J gene: TRBJ2-1; CDR3 protein: CASSPGPNEQFF; CDR3 DNA: TGTGCCAGTAGTCCCGGACCCAATGAGCAGTTCTTC
clone size: .; D gene: TRBD1; V gene: TRBV7-2; J gene: TRBJ2-7; CDR3 protein: CASSPPGQGWHEQYF; CDR3 DNA: TGTGCCAGCAGCCCCCCGGGACAGGGGTGGCACGAGCAGTACTTC
clone size: .; D gene: TRBD2; V gene: TRBV5-4; J gene: TRBJ2-1; CDR3 protein: CASSVGLADSYNEQFF; CDR3 DNA: TGTGCCAGCAGCGTGGGACTAGCGGACTCCTACAATGAGCAGTTCTTC
clone size: .; D gene: .; V gene: TRBV11-1; J gene: TRBJ1-1; CDR3 protein: CASTPRRNTEAFF; CDR3 DNA: TGTGCCAGCACCCCACGGAGGAACACTGAAGCTTTCTTT
clone size: once; D gene: .; V gene: TRBV27; J gene: TRBJ1-5; CDR3 protein: CASSELPGPAVQPQHF; CDR3 DNA: TGTGCCAGCAGCGAACTTCCGGGACCGGCGGTCCAGCCCCAGCATTTT
clone size: .; D gene: .; V gene: TRBV5-1; J gene: TRBJ1-2; CDR3 protein: CASSFSGTDYYGYTF; CDR3 DNA: TGCGCCAGCAGCTTCTCCGGGACGGATTACTATGGCTACACCTTC
clone size: .; D gene: TRBD1; V gene: TRBV28; J gene: TRBJ1-2; CDR3 protein: CASKLGGSYGYTF; CDR3 DNA: TGTGCCAGCAAACTAGGGGGCTCCTATGGCTACACCTTC
clone size: .; D gene: TRBD2; V gene: TRBV7-3; J gene: TRBJ2-3; CDR3 protein: CASSFPTVAGGSGTDTQYF; CDR3 DNA: TGTGCCAGCAGCTTCCCGACGGTAGCGGGAGGGTCGGGCACAGATACGCAGTATTTT
clone size: .; D gene: TRBD2; V gene: TRBV7-2; J gene: TRBJ2-1; CDR3 protein: CASSPLAGAYNEQFF; CDR3 DNA: TGTGCCAGCAGCCCTCTAGCGGGAGCCTACAATGAGCAGTTCTTC
clone size: .; D gene: .; V gene: TRBV28; J gene: TRBJ2-7; CDR3 protein: CASISTGRNYEQYF; CDR3 DNA: TGTGCCAGCATCTCAACTGGCAGAAACTACGAGCAGTACTTC
clone size: .; D gene: TRBD2; V gene: TRBV5-1; J gene: TRBJ2-7; CDR3 protein: CASSPRTSGIDYEQYF; CDR3 DNA: TGCGCCAGCAGCCCCAGGACTAGCGGGATAGACTACGAGCAGTACTTC
clone size: .; D gene: TRBD2; V gene: TRBV19; J gene: TRBJ2-2; CDR3 protein: CASSINSGSPGELFF; CDR3 DNA: TGTGCCAGTAGTATCAACAGCGGGAGCCCCGGGGAGCTGTTTTTT
clone size: .; D gene: TRBD1; V gene: TRBV30; J gene: TRBJ2-7; CDR3 protein: CAWSLGQIAYEQYF; CDR3 DNA: TGTGCCTGGTCCCTGGGACAGATCGCCTACGAGCAGTACTTC
clone size: once; D gene: .; V gene: TRBV6-5; J gene: TRBJ1-2; CDR3 protein: CASSYSGDYYGYTF; CDR3 DNA: TGTGCCAGCAGTTACTCGGGAGATTACTATGGCTACACCTTC
clone size: .; D gene: TRBD2; V gene: TRBV5-1; J gene: TRBJ2-3; CDR3 protein: CASSLAASGPSDTQYF; CDR3 DNA: TGCGCCAGCAGCTTGGCTGCTAGCGGGCCGTCGGATACGCAGTATTTT
clone size: many; D gene: .; V gene: TRBV7-7; J gene: TRBJ2-3; CDR3 protein: CASSPSILDTQYF; CDR3 DNA: TGTGCCAGCAGTCCCTCAATTTTGGATACGCAGTATTTT
clone size: .; D gene: .; V gene: TRBV9; J gene: TRBJ2-1; CDR3 protein: CASSVGSSYNEQFF; CDR3 DNA: TGTGCCAGCAGCGTAGGCAGCTCCTACAATGAGCAGTTCTTC
clone size: many; D gene: .; V gene: TRBV5-4; J gene: TRBJ2-1; CDR3 protein: CASSLDPASPYNEQFF; CDR3 DNA: TGTGCCAGCAGCTTGGATCCCGCCTCGCCCTACAATGAGCAGTTCTTC
clone size: many; D gene: TRBD2; V gene: TRBV10-3; J gene: TRBJ2-2; CDR3 protein: CAISESSGGNTGELFF; CDR3 DNA: TGTGCCATCAGTGAGTCCAGCGGGGGTAACACCGGGGAGCTGTTTTTT
clone size: .; D gene: .; V gene: TRBV2; J gene: TRBJ2-7; CDR3 protein: CASRVLAYEQYF; CDR3 DNA: TGTGCCAGCCGGGTCCTCGCCTACGAGCAGTACTTC
clone size: once; D gene: TRBD1; V gene: TRBV30; J gene: TRBJ1-5; CDR3 protein: CAWRQGAFNQPQHF; CDR3 DNA: TGTGCCTGGAGACAGGGGGCGTTTAACCAGCCCCAGCATTTT
clone size: .; D gene: TRBD1; V gene: TRBV6-6; J gene: TRBJ2-5; CDR3 protein: CASSGSGTGGRETQYF; CDR3 DNA: TGTGCCAGCAGTGGATCGGGGACAGGGGGCAGGGAGACCCAGTACTTC
clone size: .; D gene: TRBD1; V gene: TRBV19; J gene: TRBJ1-1; CDR3 protein: CASRGQMNTEAFF; CDR3 DNA: TGTGCCAGTCGGGGACAGATGAACACTGAAGCTTTCTTT
clone size: many; D gene: .; V gene: TRBV28; J gene: TRBJ1-2; CDR3 protein: CASSFSGHNYGYTF; CDR3 DNA: TGTGCCAGCAGTTTTTCGGGACACAACTATGGCTACACCTTC
clone size: .; D gene: .; V gene: TRBV10-1; J gene: TRBJ2-3; CDR3 protein: CASSSRGTDTQYF; CDR3 DNA: TGCGCCAGCAGCAGTCGGGGGACAGATACGCAGTATTTT
clone size: few; D gene: .; V gene: TRBV28; J gene: TRBJ2-5; CDR3 protein: CASSSASAQYF; CDR3 DNA: TGTGCCAGCAGTTCTGCCTCGGCGCAGTACTTC
clone size: .; D gene: .; V gene: TRBV5-1; J gene: TRBJ2-5; CDR3 protein: CASKEREETQYF; CDR3 DNA: TGCGCCAGCAAGGAGCGGGAAGAGACCCAGTACTTC
clone size: .; D gene: .; V gene: TRBV21-1; J gene: TRBJ2-3; CDR3 protein: CASSPAGTGRSTDTQYF; CDR3 DNA: TGTGCCAGCAGCCCGGCCGGGACTGGCCGGAGCACAGATACGCAGTATTTT
clone size: .; D gene: TRBD1; V gene: TRBV5-1; J gene: TRBJ2-7; CDR3 protein: CASSSSGTEWNEQYF; CDR3 DNA: TGCGCCAGCAGCTCCTCCGGGACAGAGTGGAACGAGCAGTACTTC
clone size: .; D gene: .; V gene: TRBV18; J gene: TRBJ2-1; CDR3 protein: CASSTNINEQFF; CDR3 DNA: TGTGCCAGCTCAACCAATATAAATGAGCAGTTCTTC
clone size: .; D gene: .; V gene: TRBV12-2; J gene: TRBJ2-7; CDR3 protein: CASRLPASGDTYEQYF; CDR3 DNA: TGTGCAAGTCGCTTACCTGCTAGCGGGGATACCTACGAGCAGTACTTC
clone size: once; D gene: .; V gene: TRBV30; J gene: TRBJ1-2; CDR3 protein: CAWSFTANYGYTF; CDR3 DNA: TGTGCCTGGAGTTTCACAGCTAACTATGGCTACACCTTC
clone size: .; D gene: TRBD1; V gene: TRBV5-1; J gene: TRBJ2-7; CDR3 protein: CASSLASRTGGSYEQYF; CDR3 DNA: TGCGCCAGCAGCTTGGCCAGTCGGACAGGGGGCTCCTACGAGCAGTACTTC
clone size: .; D gene: .; V gene: TRBV9; J gene: TRBJ1-1; CDR3 protein: CASSPLRSGNTEAFF; CDR3 DNA: TGTGCCAGCAGCCCTCTTAGATCAGGGAACACTGAAGCTTTCTTT
clone size: .; D gene: TRBD2; V gene: TRBV9; J gene: TRBJ2-7; CDR3 protein: CASSRTSGSAYEQYF; CDR3 DNA: TGTGCCAGCAGCAGGACTAGCGGGAGTGCGTACGAGCAGTACTTC
clone size: .; D gene: .; V gene: TRBV7-9; J gene: TRBJ2-1; CDR3 protein: CASSPPRRRAYNEQFF; CDR3 DNA: TGTGCCAGCAGCCCACCACGGCGAAGGGCCTACAATGAGCAGTTCTTC
clone size: .; D gene: .; V gene: TRBV7-9; J gene: TRBJ1-2; CDR3 protein: CASSWGDYGYTF; CDR3 DNA: TGTGCCAGCAGCTGGGGAGACTATGGCTACACCTTC
clone size: .; D gene: .; V gene: TRBV10-3; J gene: TRBJ2-1; CDR3 protein: CATQSGDHNEQFF; CDR3 DNA: TGTGCCACACAGTCAGGGGACCACAATGAGCAGTTCTTC
clone size: .; D gene: .; V gene: TRBV7-3; J gene: TRBJ2-6; CDR3 protein: CASSLSGNRLTGANVLTF; CDR3 DNA: TGTGCCAGCAGCTTAAGTGGAAATCGGCTAACTGGGGCCAACGTCCTGACTTTC
clone size: .; D gene: .; V gene: TRBV28; J gene: TRBJ1-4; CDR3 protein: CASSLGGIEKLFF; CDR3 DNA: TGTGCCAGCAGTTTGGGGGGGATTGAAAAACTGTTTTTT
clone size: .; D gene: TRBD1; V gene: TRBV29-1; J gene: TRBJ1-2; CDR3 protein: CSARQGLGYTF; CDR3 DNA: TGCAGCGCTAGACAGGGACTTGGCTACACCTTC